Below are 11 T cell receptor beta chains sequenced from a single sample in a study of response to subunit inactivated influenza vaccine. In TCRdb, the RT-PCR reads were re-called with MiXCR into one record per CDR3 protein. The data show hundreds of thousands of distinct CDR3 sequences, roughly 20% seen once. The sequences come from PBMCs from blood, collected 5 days after vaccination. These receptors came from a man aged 45-65 years who received an inactivated influenza vaccine.

This clonotype was detected only a few times. V is TRBV7-2 and J is TRBJ1-2, with D unclear. The CDR3 loop spans 15 amino acids. CDR1 SGHTA and CDR2 FQGNSA come from the germline V gene. The germline V and J ends were trimmed by 2 bases and 1 base, with 11 bases remaining between them. The CDR3 is CASSLHQRVNYGYTF. In DNA form, the CDR3 reads TGTGCCAGCAGCTTACACCAGAGGGTTAACTATGGCTACACCTTC.

This clonotype was detected a few times. This chain connects TRBV7-8 to TRBJ1-2, with 11 bases matching TRBD1. Germline V gene data show CDR1 as SGHVS and CDR2 as FQNEAQ. This CDR3 contains 15 residues. V was pared by 5 bases and J by 5 bases, with 7 bases of the junction left unmatched. CDR3 sequence: CASSPLGQGAYGYTF. The CDR3 nucleotides read TGTGCCAGCAGCCCCTTAGGACAGGGGGCTTATGGCTACACCTTC. Variable domain in full (rest from reference TRBV7-8 and TRBJ1-2): GAGVSQSPRYKVAKRGQDVALRCDPISGHVSLFWYQQALGQGPEFLTYFQNEAQLDKSGLPSDRFFAERPEGSVSTLKIQRTQQEDSAVYLCASSPLGQGAYGYTFGSGTRLTVV.

The V call is TRBV5-1, the J call TRBJ2-2, with D perhaps matching TRBD2 (6 bases). V shed 6 bases and J shed 1 base, with 7 bases lying between them. Germline V lookup: CDR1 SGHRS, CDR2 YFSETQ. CDR3 length equals 13 residues. CDR3 in DNA: TGCGCCAGCAACGGGGGGAACACCGGGGAGCTGTTTTTT. This gives the protein CASNGGNTGELFF.

This clonotype was found a few times. The rearrangement joins TRBV6-5 to TRBJ2-1; 9 nucleotides align to TRBD2. The trim removed 2 bases at V and 9 bases at J, leaving 8 bases unmatched. Germline loops: CDR1 MNHEY, CDR2 SVGAGI. This CDR3 spans 15 amino acids. In nucleotides, the CDR3 is TGTGCCAGCAGTTACCGAGCGGGAGGTTTCGGTGAGCAGTTCTTC. It encodes CASSYRAGGFGEQFF.

The rearrangement links TRBV5-1 to TRBJ2-7; TRBD1 might be the D (6 bases). Trimming took 1 base from V and 6 from J, leaving 14 bases between them. There are 14 residues in the CDR3. Germline V CDR1 and CDR2: SGHRS, YFSETQ. The DNA for the CDR3 is TGCGCCAGCAGCTTGAGTGGGGGCGTGGGCGAGCAGTACTTC. It translates to CASSLSGGVGEQYF.

This sequence joins TRBV7-8 and TRBJ2-1; 8 nucleotides match TRBD1. Germline values: CDR1 SGHVS, CDR2 FQNEAQ. V dropped 5 bases and J dropped 8; count of bases not matched to a gene: 17. CDR3 length equals 17 residues. The CDR3 region is CASSINGLDRGFDEQFF. The CDR3 DNA sequence: TGTGCCAGCAGCATAAATGGCCTTGACAGGGGCTTCGATGAGCAGTTCTTC.

This rearrangement joins TRBV11-2 to TRBJ2-1, with a tentative D call TRBD2 (6 bases). This CDR3 comprises 15 residues. Trimming took 4 bases from V and 10 from J, leaving 20 bases between them. CDR1 is SGHAT and CDR2 is FQNNGV in the germline V gene. The CDR3 loop is CASSSPGRREKEQFF. The CDR3, as DNA: TGTGCCAGCAGCTCACCGGGACGCCGGGAGAAGGAGCAGTTCTTC.

This clonotype has more than one count but fewer than ten. The chain combines TRBV20-1 with TRBJ2-1; 13 bases fit TRBD2. Per germline, CDR1 DFQATT and CDR2 SNEGSKA (reference sequence). V trimming: 3 bases; J trimming: 3 bases; junction bases outside the gene matches: 2. The CDR3 spans 15 residues. CDR3 amino acids: CSARGTSGNYNEQFF. The CDR3 DNA reads TGCAGTGCTAGGGGGACTAGCGGGAACTACAATGAGCAGTTCTTC.

The rearrangement uses TRBV5-1 and TRBJ2-7; 10 bases are a match to TRBD2. V dropped 2 bases and J dropped 2; count of bases not matched to a gene: 4. The germline CDR1 and CDR2 sequences are SGHRS and YFSETQ. The CDR3 contains 15 residues. CDR3 sequence (DNA): TGCGCCAGCAGCTTCTCCAGCGGGAGGGCCTACGAGCAGTACTTC. This translates into CASSFSSGRAYEQYF.

This clonotype has only a few counts. J is TRBJ2-1 and V is TRBV24-1, with a tentative D call TRBD1 (5 bases). Deletions cut 5 bases from V and 9 bases from J, with 10 bases between. The germline V gene encodes CDR1 KGHDR and CDR2 SFDVKD. This CDR3 is built from 12 residues. CDR3 sequence: CATSAHQGEQFF. CDR3 in DNA: TGTGCCACCAGTGCCCACCAGGGTGAGCAGTTCTTC.

This clonotype showed up just once. The V call is TRBV6-2 or TRBV6-3, the J call TRBJ2-1, with D perhaps TRBD1 (5 bases). Trimming shortened V by 6 bases and J by 5 bases, and 17 bases separated the two germline ends. This CDR3 comprises 15 residues. Germline V gene sequence: CDR1 MNHEY, CDR2 SVGEGT. The CDR3 region has the DNA TGTGCCAGCAGAGCACAGGCCCAGGTGGACAATGAGCAGTTCTTC. As protein: CASRAQAQVDNEQFF.